The 23 T cell receptor beta chains listed next were all sequenced from one sample in a study of glioma-infiltrating T cells. TCR alpha and beta CDR3 regions were amplified from RNA using iRepertoire nested multiplex PCR. In TCRdb, the multiplex PCR reads were re-called with MiXCR into one record per CDR3 protein. This sample has 100,000 to 150,000 distinct CDR3 sequences; under 25% occur once, and the top ten carry 27%. The sequenced sample consisted of glioma tissue, nonneoplastic brain tissue, or PBMCs (not recorded which). These receptors originate from a human donor with low-grade glioma or glioblastoma, undergoing nonglioma brain surgery, or in good health (not recorded which).

This clonotype was counted only a few times. The genes are TRBV20-1 and TRBJ1-2, with D perhaps matching TRBD1 (5 bases). Germline CDR1 reads DFQATT; CDR2 reads SNEGSKA (reference sequence). The CDR3 is 15 residues long. V was pared by 5 bases and J by 0 bases, with 16 bases between. In nucleotides, the CDR3 is TGCAGTGCTGACGGGACCCATGGAGCTAACTATGGCTACACCTTC. This gives the protein CSADGTHGANYGYTF.

Only a few counts were recorded for this clonotype. The V gene is TRBV5-1, the J gene TRBJ1-5, with unresolved D. CDR3 size: 15 residues. Germline loops: CDR1 SGHRS, CDR2 YFSETQ. Trimming removed 0 bases from V and 4 bases from J, with 11 bases in between. CDR3 residues: CASSLVSGGNQPQHF. As DNA, the CDR3 is TGCGCCAGCAGCTTGGTATCCGGAGGGAATCAGCCCCAGCATTTT.

This clonotype was observed a handful of times. The germline gene is not matched at one end of the junction; a read error may be the cause. The V call is TRBV7-7, the J call TRBJ2-2; D ambiguous. The germline V gene encodes CDR1 SSHAT and CDR2 FNYEAQ (reference sequence). The CDR3 is 16 amino acids. CDR3 nucleotide sequence: TGTGCTAGCAGCTTGTCCGGCTCCGCGAACACCGGGGAGCTGTTTTTT. Translated: CASSLSGSANTGELFF.

This clonotype was detected ten times or more. V and J are TRBV6-1 and TRBJ2-1; 11 bases agree with TRBD2. Trimming took 6 bases from V and 4 from J; bases not matched to a gene: 5. CDR1 MNHNS and CDR2 SASEGT come from the germline V gene. The CDR3 runs 15 residues. CDR3 sequence (DNA): TGTGCCAGCAGACAACTAGCGGGGGCTTACAATGAGCAGTTCTTC. Translation: CASRQLAGAYNEQFF.

This clonotype was picked up a small number of times. The rearrangement joins TRBV7-3 to TRBJ2-6; weak D call: TRBD1 (6 bases). Germline CDR1 is SGHTA and CDR2 is FQGTGA. V lost 6 bases and J lost 3, with 9 bases in between. The CDR3 is made up of 14 amino acids. CDR3 sequence: CASRSGVGANVLTF. For the CDR3, the DNA is TGTGCCAGCAGATCAGGGGTTGGGGCCAACGTCCTGACTTTC.

There are a few counts of this clonotype. The chain joins TRBV2 to TRBJ2-5; D is ambiguous. This CDR3 has 15 amino acids. Trimming removed 6 bases at V and 1 base at J, with 15 bases between. The germline gives CDR1 SNHLY, CDR2 FYNNEI. For the CDR3, the DNA is TGTGCCAGCAGGTATACACGGGTGTCCCAAGAGACCCAGTACTTC. Its translation: CASRYTRVSQETQYF.

A remark on this clonotype: A much larger clone differs from this one at a single base, so this may be a read error. The V and J genes are TRBV6-6 and TRBJ1-6; no clear D. The CDR3 is 18 residues long. V gave up 2 bases and J gave up 0 bases, with 14 bases separating them. Germline CDR1 is MNHNY and CDR2 is SVGAGI (reference sequence). The CDR3 sequence is CASSYRTRPSSYNSPLHF. The CDR3 DNA sequence: TGTGCCAGCAGTTACAGGACCCGCCCGAGCTCCTATAATTCACCCCTCCACTTT.

The chain carries TRBV12-3 or TRBV12-4 and TRBJ2-5; no reliable D call. This CDR3 has 13 amino acids. V dropped 4 bases and J dropped 5 bases, with 11 bases sitting between them. CDR3 DNA sequence: TGTGCCAGCAGTTCCCCGCCGAGGGAGACCCAGTACTTC. Its protein product is CASSSPPRETQYF.

This clonotype was observed a few times. The chain recombines TRBV20-1 with TRBJ1-1; D possibly corresponds to TRBD1 (5 bases). The CDR3 contains 15 residues. Per the germline V gene, CDR1 is DFQATT and CDR2 is SNEGSKA (reference sequence). Trimming shortened V by 5 bases and J by 0 bases, and 16 bases separated the two germline ends. CDR3 residues: CSAGRDAGLNTEAFF. CDR3 DNA sequence: TGCAGTGCTGGACGGGACGCAGGCTTGAACACTGAAGCTTTCTTT.

The gene calls are TRBV10-3 and TRBJ1-6; D gene unclear. In germline, CDR1 is ENHRY, CDR2 SYGVKD. This CDR3 has 12 amino acids. CDR3: CAAGRKDSPLHF. In DNA, the CDR3 is TGTGCTGCCGGACGCAAGGATTCACCCCTCCACTTT.

There are a few counts of this clonotype. In DNA, the CDR3 is TGTGCCAGCAGTACTCCTCCCCTGGAAGCTTTCTTT. Its translation is CASSTPPLEAFF. The J gene is TRBJ1-1, the V gene TRBV28, with unresolved D. Germline assignment: CDR1 MDHEN and CDR2 SYDVKM. There are 12 residues in the CDR3. Deletions cut 5 bases from V and 8 bases from J, with 12 bases between. The variable domain in full, with the rest retrieved from reference TRBV28 and TRBJ1-1, is DVKVTQSSRYLVKRTGEKVFLECVQDMDHENMFWYRQDPGLGLRLIYFSYDVKMKEKGDIPEGYSVSREKKERFSLILESASTNQTSMYLCASSTPPLEAFFGQGTRLTVV.

As to this clonotype: A single base separates this from a much larger clone, so it may be a read error. The CDR3 loop reads CASSDGHTNTEASF. The CDR3 DNA follows: TGCGCCAGCAGTGATGGACACACGAACACTGAAGCTTCCTTT. This chain links TRBV10-1 with TRBJ1-1; a possible D gene is TRBD1 (5 bases). The CDR3 runs to 14 residues. CDR1 and CDR2 (germline): WNHNN, SYGVQD (reference sequence).

The CDR3 protein is CAISAGQRIYEQYV. The CDR3 DNA is TGTGCCATCAGTGCGGGACAGCGAATTTACGAGCAGTACGTC. This chain uses TRBV10-3 with TRBJ2-7, with 7 bases lining up with TRBD1. The V segment lost 4 bases and the J segment 4 bases; nucleotides outside the gene matches: 7. CDR1 and CDR2 from the germline V gene are ENHRY and SYGVKD. There are 14 residues in the CDR3.

The chain couples TRBV7-9 to TRBJ2-1, with a possible D match to TRBD1 (6 bases). From germline, CDR1 is SEHNR and CDR2 FQNEAQ (reference sequence). This CDR3 spans 15 amino acids. V lost 3 bases and J lost 10, with 19 bases in between. The CDR3 DNA reads as TGTGCCAGCAGCTTCGGGCTCCGCAGGGGTAGCGAGCAGTTCTTC. It encodes CASSFGLRRGSEQFF.

This clonotype turned up a few times. The chain recombines TRBV15 with TRBJ2-5; 11 bases line up with TRBD1. The CDR3 is 15 residues long. The germline gives CDR1 LNHNV, CDR2 YYDKDF (reference sequence). Trimming took 3 bases from V and 5 from J; bases not matched to a gene: 5. The CDR3, as DNA: TGTGCCACCAGCAGCTTGGACAGGGGGCTGGAGACCCAGTACTTC. It encodes CATSSLDRGLETQYF.

This chain connects TRBV10-1 to TRBJ2-1, with D perhaps TRBD1 or TRBD2 (5 bases each). The CDR3 is 14 amino acids. Trimming stripped 2 bases from V and 2 bases from J, with 7 bases between. CDR1 and CDR2 from the germline V gene are WNHNN and SYGVQD (reference sequence). CDR3 DNA sequence: TGCGCCAGCAGTGAGGGGGGACCCTACAATGAGCAGTTCTTC. This gives the protein CASSEGGPYNEQFF.

This clonotype was picked up a small number of times. The V call is TRBV4-1, the J call TRBJ1-1; TRBD1 is a possible D gene (5 bases). CDR3 length equals 14 residues. The germline CDR1 and CDR2 sequences are MGHRA and YSYEKL. The V end was cut by 3 bases, the J end by 1 base, with 9 bases between. For the CDR3, the DNA is TGCGCCAGCAGCCATGATACAGGGAACACTGAAGCTTTCTTT. Its translation is CASSHDTGNTEAFF.

This sequence joins TRBV6-1 and TRBJ2-3; TRBD2 aligns across 8 bases. The V gene end was trimmed by 7 bases and the J gene end by 1 base; junction bases not matched to a gene: 10. This CDR3 is 16 amino acids long. From germline, CDR1 is MNHNS and CDR2 SASEGT. For the CDR3, the DNA is TGTGCCAGCACCCCGTCGGGTAGCGGGGGCACAGATACGCAGTATTTT. Translated: CASTPSGSGGTDTQYF.

V is TRBV24-1 and J is TRBJ1-1, with D hard to call. Per the germline V gene, CDR1 is KGHDR and CDR2 is SFDVKD. This CDR3 contains 13 residues. The V end lost 9 bases, the J end lost 1 base, and 11 bases lay between the germline ends. As DNA, the CDR3 is TGTGCCACCGCAGGTACAAAGAACACTGAAGCTTTCTTT. As protein: CATAGTKNTEAFF.

This clonotype was detected many times. J is TRBJ1-5 and V is TRBV20-1; no clear D. Trimming pared 6 bases from V and 11 bases from J, leaving 20 bases between. Germline CDR1 DFQATT, CDR2 SNEGSKA (reference sequence). The CDR3 sequence is 13 residues long. CDR3 nucleotides: TGCAGTGCCAGCAGTGTCTGGGAGATTACCCAGCATTTT. It codes for CSASSVWEITQHF.

The chain links TRBV20-1 to TRBJ2-1, with D perhaps matching TRBD1 or TRBD2 (6 bases each). The CDR3 is made up of 14 amino acids. Germline values: CDR1 DFQATT, CDR2 SNEGSKA (reference sequence). Trimming shortened V by 0 bases and J by 8 bases, and 14 bases separated the two germline ends. The CDR3 reads CSAREGGGEHEQFF. The CDR3, as DNA: TGCAGTGCTAGAGAGGGGGGCGGGGAGCATGAGCAGTTCTTC.

The DNA for the CDR3 is TGCGCCAGCAGCGTAACCGGGACAGGGATGAGCGAGCAGTTCTTC. Translating gives CASSVTGTGMSEQFF. The chain links TRBV5-1 to TRBJ2-1; 9 nucleotides agree with TRBD1. The CDR3 spans 15 residues. The ends lost 4 bases at V and 10 bases at J; junction bases unmatched: 12. The V gene's germline CDR1 is SGHRS and CDR2 YFSETQ.

This clonotype was observed at least ten times. V usage is TRBV10-2 and J usage is TRBJ1-1; no definite D call. The V gene lost 6 bases and the J gene lost 0 bases, with 5 bases spanning the gap. The germline V gene has CDR1 WSHSY and CDR2 SAAADI. This CDR3 contains 12 residues. The CDR3 DNA follows: TGCGCCAGCAGAAAGATGAACACTGAAGCTTTCTTT. Its protein is CASRKMNTEAFF.